This T cell receptor beta chain came from a study of blood T cell repertoires in COVID-19. Study in general: The United States, Italy and Spain supplied acute and convalescent COVID-19 samples.

In the original analysis: Reference gene primer amplification gave estimated nucleated cell counts. Method: immunoSEQ multiplex PCR; TCRdb's copy keeps in-frame clones and lacks some. V, J and clone size were drawn from that table, and D and trimming were deduced from the DNA. This sample carries tens of thousands of clones, roughly 88% of them seen once, and the ten largest clones take around 7.2%. Sequenced input: peripheral blood. This receptor was taken from a woman aged 80 or over with acute or convalescent COVID-19.

In DNA, the CDR3 is TGCGCCAGCAGCTTGGGGGCCAGGGGTAATGAAAAACTGTTTTTT. It encodes CASSLGARGNEKLFF. The V call is TRBV5-1, the J call TRBJ1-4, with D maybe TRBD1 (6 bases). Per the germline V gene, CDR1 is SGHRS and CDR2 is YFSETQ. V was clipped by 0 bases and J by 4 bases, with 10 bases between them. This CDR3 is 15 amino acids long.